The next 6 T cell receptor beta chains were all read from a single sample in a study of beta chain features in type 1 diabetes. No antigen has been identified for these receptors. Sequencing targeted expressed TCRB transcripts, as all isolated RNA had been reverse transcribed. The data were produced by immunoSEQ multiplex PCR, yet TCRdb's version contains in-frame clones alone and is incomplete. The table includes roughly 150,000 clones, approximately 8% detected once. Whole-study findings and limits: A moderate, significant TCRB CDR3 shortening appeared in type 1 diabetes across four CD4+ subsets.

The sample was central memory CD4+ T cells from blood. These receptors were collected from a woman aged 40 to 55 with type 1 diabetes.

This clone came up a few times. The V gene is TRBV7-9, the J gene TRBJ2-1; D is uncertain. Trimming left V 3 bases short and J 5 bases short, with 11 bases between. The CDR3 extends over 14 amino acids. Germline V CDR1 and CDR2: SEHNR, FQNEAQ (reference sequence). The chain's CDR3 is CASSFGNADNEQFF. In DNA, the CDR3 is TGTGCCAGCAGCTTCGGTAACGCGGACAATGAGCAGTTCTTC.

The chain uses TRBV11-2 and TRBJ2-5; D unresolved. V was clipped by 3 bases and J by 4 bases, with 18 bases between them. Germline CDR1 and CDR2: SGHAT and FQNNGV. The CDR3 totals 16 residues. The CDR3: CASSLHGSGSGETQYF. CDR3 nucleotide sequence: TGTGCCAGCAGCTTGCACGGCTCAGGCTCCGGAGAGACCCAGTACTTC.

V gene TRBV9 combines with J gene TRBJ2-6; D unclear. CDR3 length equals 16 residues. Looked up from germline, CDR1 is SGDLS and CDR2 is YYNGEE. V lost 3 bases to trimming and J lost 2 bases, with 12 bases between them. CDR3 sequence reads: CASSAKRFTGANVLTF. Here the CDR3 DNA reads TGTGCCAGCAGCGCTAAGAGATTCACTGGGGCCAACGTCCTGACTTTC.

Many counts were recorded for this clone. Here the CDR3 reads CASSQEVGWGLAAYEQYF. The CDR3 bases are TGCGCCAGCAGCCAAGAGGTGGGATGGGGACTAGCGGCGTACGAGCAGTACTTC. This sequence joins TRBV4-3 and TRBJ2-7; 11 bases map to TRBD2. Germline lookup yields CDR1 LGHNA and CDR2 YSLEER. Unmatched junction bases numbered 11, after V lost 0 bases and J lost 4 bases. The CDR3 length is 18 residues.

The sample holds a few counts of this clone. The chain recombines TRBV4-2 with TRBJ1-5, with D possibly TRBD1 on 5 matching bases. Germline CDR1 is LGHNA and CDR2 is YNFKEQ. This CDR3 region has 15 residues. The V end was cut by 4 bases, the J end by 1 base, with 11 bases between. CDR3 region: CASSLTGGSNQPQHF. CDR3 nucleotide sequence: TGTGCCAGCAGCCTGACGGGGGGGAGCAATCAGCCCCAGCATTTT.

V and J are TRBV29-1 and TRBJ2-5, with TRBD2 matching over 8 bases. Trimming removed 3 bases from V and 4 bases from J; junction bases left unmatched: 7. The V gene's germline CDR1 is SQVTM and CDR2 ANQGSEA. This CDR3 has 14 amino acids. The CDR3, as DNA: TGCAGCGTTGACTCTTCGGCGGGGGGAGAGACCCAGTACTTC. Protein sequence: CSVDSSAGGETQYF.